This TCR beta chain emerged from a study of human T cells and chemical hapten exposure. The sample's time point: pre-sensitization, week 0. Documented treatment: therapeutic diphenylcyclopropenone sensitization with weekly scalp DPC. MiXCR was run by TCRdb on the RACE reads, yielding one entry per CDR3 protein. The table lists over 300,000 distinct CDR3 sequences, less than 6.5% of them singletons. The CDR3 totals 13 residues. V was shortened by 0 bases and J by 7 bases, with 10 bases between the two germline ends. Germline values: CDR1 GTSNPN, CDR2 SVGIG (reference sequence). The source of this sequence is a woman in her 50s with alopecia areata. Some clones in this sample may be carry-over from other donors' samples. V is TRBV30 and J is TRBJ1-5; maybe TRBD1 (6 bases). Sequences were derived from whole blood, sampled in connection with sensitization to the hapten diphenylcyclopropenone (DPC). CDR3 in amino acids: CAWSVGGRQPQHF. The CDR3 nucleotides read TGTGCCTGGAGTGTTGGGGGCCGGCAGCCCCAGCATTTT.